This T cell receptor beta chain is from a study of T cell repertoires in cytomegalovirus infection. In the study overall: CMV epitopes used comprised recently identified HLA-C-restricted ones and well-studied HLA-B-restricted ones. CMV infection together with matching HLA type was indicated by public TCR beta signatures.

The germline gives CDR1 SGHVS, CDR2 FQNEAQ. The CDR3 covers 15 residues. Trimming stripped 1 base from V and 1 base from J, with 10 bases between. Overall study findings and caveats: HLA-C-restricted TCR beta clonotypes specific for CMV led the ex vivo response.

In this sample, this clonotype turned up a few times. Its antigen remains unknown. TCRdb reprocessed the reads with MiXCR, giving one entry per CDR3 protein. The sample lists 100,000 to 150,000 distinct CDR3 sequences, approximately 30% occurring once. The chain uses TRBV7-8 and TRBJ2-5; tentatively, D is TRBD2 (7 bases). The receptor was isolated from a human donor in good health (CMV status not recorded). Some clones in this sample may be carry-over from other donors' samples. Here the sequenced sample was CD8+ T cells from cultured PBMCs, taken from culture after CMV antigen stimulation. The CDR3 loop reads CASSLGGGLQETQYF. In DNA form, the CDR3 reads TGTGCCAGCAGCTTAGGGGGGGGGCTCCAAGAGACCCAGTACTTC.